This T cell receptor beta chain emerged from a study of T cells in Graves' hyperthyroidism and ophthalmopathy. Study-level findings and limits: Also found in blood were most expanded thyroid clonotypes above 0.001.

Regarding this clonotype: What it binds is not known.

The investigators amplified TCR beta CDR3 regions from RNA transcripts. Carried out on the TCR CDR3, a first-round RT-PCR used the HTBI primer set. One entry per CDR3 protein, called by TCRdb with MiXCR from the multiplex PCR reads. The data contain about 840,000 distinct CDR3 sequences, roughly 40% of them singletons. The sequence derives from a man aged 18 to 30 with Graves' hyperthyroidism. Sequences were obtained from blood.

The DNA for the CDR3 is TGCGCCAGCAGTGAGTCGGATAGCGCCGATGAAGCTTTCTTT. Its translation is CASSESDSADEAFF. This chain links TRBV10-1 with TRBJ1-1; D is unresolved. The germline CDR1 and CDR2 sequences are WNHNN and SYGVQD (reference sequence). Trimming shortened V by 0 bases and J by 7 bases, and 12 bases separated the two germline ends. The CDR3 extends over 14 amino acids.